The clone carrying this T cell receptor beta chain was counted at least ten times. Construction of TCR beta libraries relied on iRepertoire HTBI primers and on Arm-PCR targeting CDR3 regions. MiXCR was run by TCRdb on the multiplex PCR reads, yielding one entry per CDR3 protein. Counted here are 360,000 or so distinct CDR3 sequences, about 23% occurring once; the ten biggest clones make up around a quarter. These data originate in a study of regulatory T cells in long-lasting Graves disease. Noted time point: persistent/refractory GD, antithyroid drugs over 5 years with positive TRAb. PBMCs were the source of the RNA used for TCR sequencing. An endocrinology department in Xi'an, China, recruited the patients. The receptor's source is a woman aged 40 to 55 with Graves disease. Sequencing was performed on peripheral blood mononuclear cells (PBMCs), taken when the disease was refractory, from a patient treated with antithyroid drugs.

In DNA form, the CDR3 reads TGTGCCAGCAGTTTTTCCAACTTGAACACTGAAGCTTTCTTT. Translating gives CASSFSNLNTEAFF. J is TRBJ1-1 and V is TRBV28; D remains ambiguous. The germline V gene has CDR1 MDHEN and CDR2 SYDVKM. The CDR3 loop spans 14 amino acids. V gave up 3 bases and J gave up 0 bases, with 8 bases separating them. The whole variable domain, remainder taken from reference TRBV28 and TRBJ1-1, is DVKVTQSSRYLVKRTGEKVFLECVQDMDHENMFWYRQDPGLGLRLIYFSYDVKMKEKGDIPEGYSVSREKKERFSLILESASTNQTSMYLCASSFSNLNTEAFFGQGTRLTVV.